The entry that follows covers one T cell receptor beta chain sequence. This record comes from a study of blood T cell repertoires in COVID-19. Study at large: Samples of COVID-19 (acute and convalescent) were obtained from the United States, Italy and Spain. Sources were T cells, B-cell-depleted T cells, or PBMCs; the material itself was cDNA or gDNA.

In the authors' methods: Reference gene primers were amplified, and this amplification served to estimate nucleated cell counts. This table comes from immunoSEQ multiplex PCR, and its TCRdb copy is limited to in-frame clones, with some not included. V, J and clone size reflect that table, while D and trimming were determined from the DNA. The sample yields 70,000 or so clones, roughly 84% seen once. The CDR3 is 16 residues long. CDR1 and CDR2 (germline): SEHNR, FQNEAQ (reference sequence). The V segment lost 0 bases and the J segment 7 bases; nucleotides outside the gene matches: 10. This clonotype was sampled from a man between 50 and 59 years old with acute or convalescent COVID-19. The sequenced material came from peripheral blood. The gene calls are TRBV7-9 and TRBJ1-1; 8 bases agree with TRBD1. The CDR3 nucleotides read TGTGCCAGCAGCTTAGCAAAGCGACAGGGGCAAATTGAAGCTTTCTTT. Its translation: CASSLAKRQGQIEAFF. Looking up the rest from reference TRBV7-9 and TRBJ1-1 gives the full variable domain: DTGVSQNPRHKITKRGQNVTFRCDPISEHNRLYWYRQTLGQGPEFLTYFQNEAQLEKSRLLSDRFSAERPKGSFSTLEIQRTEQGDSAMYLCASSLAKRQGQIEAFFGQGTRLTVV.